The 29 T cell receptor beta chains reported below all come from one sample, sequenced in a study of blood T cell repertoires in COVID-19. The table came from immunoSEQ multiplex PCR; TCRdb's copy has only in-frame clones and leaves some out. Of 200,000 to 250,000 clones in the sample, roughly four fifths were seen once. Input material: peripheral blood. These receptors originate from a woman aged 25 to 39 who had recovered from COVID-19.

The V gene is TRBV15, the J gene TRBJ2-7; the D gene is possibly TRBD2 (6 bases). The CDR3 extends over 14 amino acids. Trimming left V 0 bases short and J 13 bases short, with 19 bases between. The V gene's germline CDR1 is LNHNV and CDR2 YYDKDF (reference sequence). The CDR3 loop reads CATSRDYVTAGRYF. DNA of the CDR3: TGTGCCACCAGCAGAGATTACGTCACGGCGGGGCGCTACTTC.

The chain links TRBV28 to TRBJ1-3; 10 bases match TRBD1. CDR3 length: 17 amino acids. From germline, CDR1 is MDHEN and CDR2 SYDVKM. Trimming at V came to 4 bases and at J to 2 bases, leaving 8 bases not matched to a gene. Here the CDR3 reads CASSSIPGQGAGNTIYF. The CDR3 bases are TGTGCCAGCAGTTCGATCCCCGGACAGGGGGCTGGAAACACCATATATTTT.

The chain couples TRBV5-4 to TRBJ2-1; TRBD1 aligns across 11 bases. The CDR3 contains 14 residues. The J segment lost 7 bases and the V segment lost 6 bases, leaving 6 bases of the junction unmatched. CDR1 is SGHNT and CDR2 is YYREEE in the germline V gene (reference sequence). The CDR3: CASKVGQGGNEQFF. CDR3 DNA: TGTGCCAGCAAGGTGGGACAGGGGGGGAATGAGCAGTTCTTC.

The sample holds a few counts of this clone. The chain joins TRBV5-1 to TRBJ2-2, with 7 bases identical to TRBD1. Losses at the gene ends were 5 bases for V and 7 bases for J; bases not matched to a gene: 5. This CDR3 is 13 amino acids long. Germline V gene data show CDR1 as SGHRS and CDR2 as YFSETQ. The CDR3 DNA reads as TGCGCCAGCAGTCCCGGACAGGACGGGGAGCTGTTTTTT. Its protein product is CASSPGQDGELFF.

The chain uses TRBV2 and TRBJ1-3, with D unclear. Germline V gene sequence: CDR1 SNHLY, CDR2 FYNNEI. CDR3 size: 14 residues. Trimming removed 7 bases at V and 2 bases at J, with 12 bases between. The chain's CDR3 is CASIAVGAGNTIYF. The CDR3 DNA reads as TGTGCCAGCATAGCCGTTGGCGCTGGAAACACCATATATTTT.

The gene calls are TRBV5-8 and TRBJ2-3, with TRBD2 identical over 11 bases. Germline V gene sequence: CDR1 SGHTS, CDR2 YDEGEE. The CDR3 covers 16 residues. J was trimmed by 1 base and V by 2 bases; bases with no gene match: 3. CDR3 protein: CASSFTSGSGTDTQYF. DNA for the CDR3: TGTGCCAGCAGCTTTACTAGCGGGAGCGGCACAGATACGCAGTATTTT.

The V and J genes are TRBV5-4 and TRBJ2-7; TRBD2 matches 10 bases. Germline values: CDR1 SGHNT, CDR2 YYREEE (reference sequence). Trimming removed 0 bases from V and 0 bases from J; junction bases left unmatched: 9. CDR3 length equals 18 residues. The chain's CDR3 is CASSLGAGGPRSSYEQYF. CDR3 bases: TGTGCCAGCAGCTTGGGAGCGGGAGGGCCTCGAAGCTCCTACGAGCAGTACTTC.

In its sample, this clone was seen once. V usage is TRBV3-1 (or the pseudogene TRBV3-2) and J usage is TRBJ2-7; 8 bases are a match to TRBD2. J gave up 7 bases and V 0 bases, and 8 bases lay outside the gene matches. This CDR3 contains 15 residues. CDR1 is LGHDT, CDR2 YNNKEL, per germline (reference sequence). CDR3 loop: CASSQDYTSGGEQYF. CDR3 nucleotide sequence: TGTGCCAGCAGCCAAGATTACACCAGCGGGGGAGAGCAGTACTTC.

The V gene is TRBV11-2, the J gene TRBJ2-5; TRBD2 matches 15 bases. The CDR3 loop spans 17 amino acids. V lost 4 bases to trimming and J lost 5 bases; unmatched junction nucleotides: 8. Germline values: CDR1 SGHAT, CDR2 FQNNGV. DNA for the CDR3: TGTGCCAGCAGCTCCGGACTAGCGGGAGGGCCGGGGGAGACCCAGTACTTC. Translation: CASSSGLAGGPGETQYF.

This clone was counted a few times. The J gene is TRBJ1-2, the V gene TRBV4-2; the D gene is possibly TRBD1 (5 bases). CDR3 size: 13 residues. V was clipped by 3 bases and J by 7 bases, with 12 bases between them. Germline V lookup: CDR1 LGHNA, CDR2 YNFKEQ. CDR3 region: CASSHWGSGGYTF. CDR3 coding DNA: TGTGCCAGCAGCCATTGGGGCTCTGGTGGCTACACCTTC.

The chain joins TRBV27 to TRBJ1-2; D is unclear. This CDR3 is built from 14 residues. V was clipped by 2 bases and J by 6 bases, with 13 bases between them. Germline CDR1 is MNHEY and CDR2 is SMNVEV (reference sequence). The CDR3 sequence is CASSLVGGLNGYTF. The DNA for the CDR3 is TGTGCCAGCAGTTTAGTGGGAGGTTTGAATGGCTACACCTTC.

The V call is TRBV28, the J call TRBJ2-7; 7 bases fit TRBD1. The V and J ends lost 6 bases and 6 bases, in that order; junction bases with no gene match: 14. The CDR3 is made up of 15 amino acids. Germline loops: CDR1 MDHEN, CDR2 SYDVKM. The CDR3 is CASSTGQVLDREQYF. In nucleotides, the CDR3 is TGTGCCAGCAGCACAGGACAGGTATTGGATCGCGAGCAGTACTTC.

The chain employs TRBV6-2 or TRBV6-3 and TRBJ2-7, with 10 bases that match TRBD2. Trimming took 2 bases from V and 6 from J; bases not matched to a gene: 7. CDR3 length: 15 residues. Germline V CDR1 and CDR2: MNHEY, SVGEGT. CDR3 bases: TGTGCCAGCAGTTACGGGCTAGCGGGAGTAGGCGAGCAGTACTTC. Translation gives CASSYGLAGVGEQYF.

V usage is TRBV4-2 and J usage is TRBJ2-1; 7 nucleotides align to TRBD2. V lost 0 bases, J lost 6 bases, and 11 bases stayed unmatched. Germline CDR1 is LGHNA and CDR2 is YNFKEQ. CDR3 length: 17 residues. The CDR3 coding sequence is TGTGCCAGCAGCCAAGACCCCCCGGGAGGCGGGGGCAATGAGCAGTTCTTC. It yields the protein CASSQDPPGGGGNEQFF.

V and J are TRBV3-1 (or the pseudogene TRBV3-2) and TRBJ1-4, with a weak D call TRBD1 (5 bases). Germline V gene lookup returns CDR1 LGHDT and CDR2 YNNKEL (reference sequence). The germline V and J ends were trimmed by 1 base and 6 bases, with 6 bases remaining between them. This CDR3 region has 13 residues. The CDR3 nucleotides read TGTGCCAGCAGCCAAGGGGGGGATGAAAAACTGTTTTTT. Amino acids: CASSQGGDEKLFF.

The V call is TRBV7-9, the J call TRBJ2-7; the D is unclear. The germline V gene has CDR1 SEHNR and CDR2 FQNEAQ (reference sequence). Trimming pared 5 bases from V and 3 bases from J, leaving 11 bases between. There are 13 residues in the CDR3. The CDR3, as DNA: TGTGCCAGCAGCCTAACAGAGTACTACGAGCAGTACTTC. Its translation is CASSLTEYYEQYF.

This chain joins TRBV29-1 and TRBJ2-4; 8 bases match TRBD2. V lost 4 bases and J lost 8; bases outside the gene matches: 4. This CDR3 contains 12 residues. Germline CDR1 and CDR2: SQVTM and ANQGSEA. Written as DNA, the CDR3 is TGCAGCGTTGTTGTAGCGGGACACATTCAGTACTTC. Translated, it gives CSVVVAGHIQYF.

This clone appeared a single time. The chain uses TRBV7-9 and TRBJ2-7; 7 bases align to TRBD1. CDR1 is SEHNR, CDR2 FQNEAQ, per germline (reference sequence). The ends lost 5 bases at V and 3 bases at J; junction bases unmatched: 4. The CDR3 spans 13 residues. Here the CDR3 reads CASSHRDSYEQYF. The CDR3 DNA reads TGTGCCAGCAGCCACCGGGACAGCTACGAGCAGTACTTC.

The chain links TRBV15 to TRBJ2-1; 7 bases are a match to TRBD2. This CDR3 has 15 amino acids. CDR1 LNHNV and CDR2 YYDKDF come from the germline V gene (reference sequence). Germline trimming cut 5 bases from V and 5 bases from J; bases unmatched to any gene: 9. CDR3 nucleotides: TGTGCCACCAGCGGGGGGGGGACGCCTGACAATGAGCAGTTCTTC. It is translated as CATSGGGTPDNEQFF.

This clone was seen only once. This chain links TRBV27 with TRBJ2-4, with 7 bases lining up with TRBD1. The ends lost 5 bases at V and 0 bases at J; junction bases unmatched: 7. This CDR3 region has 16 residues. Germline V lookup: CDR1 MNHEY, CDR2 SMNVEV (reference sequence). The CDR3 region has the DNA TGTGCCAGCAGTATCCAACAGGGGATAGCCAAAAACATTCAGTACTTC. Translation: CASSIQQGIAKNIQYF.

The count of this clone is one. This chain connects TRBV30 to TRBJ2-1; TRBD2 aligns across 10 bases. V trimming: 4 bases; J trimming: 9 bases; junction bases outside the gene matches: 9. Germline V gene data show CDR1 as GTSNPN and CDR2 as SVGIG (reference sequence). The CDR3 spans 14 residues. The CDR3 sequence: CAWTWTSGGSEQFF. CDR3 nucleotide sequence: TGTGCCTGGACCTGGACTAGCGGTGGTAGTGAGCAGTTCTTC.

The V gene is TRBV6-5, the J gene TRBJ2-5; TRBD1 is a possible D gene (5 bases). The germline CDR1 and CDR2 sequences are MNHEY and SVGAGI. Trimming cost V 5 bases and J 0 bases, with 13 bases left between them. CDR3 size: 15 residues. The CDR3 reads CASSQMTAYQETQYF. The CDR3 nucleotides are TGTGCCAGCAGTCAAATGACAGCGTACCAAGAGACCCAGTACTTC.

The chain has TRBV28 and TRBJ2-1; 11 nucleotides agree with TRBD2. V trimming: 5 bases; J trimming: 7 bases; junction bases outside the gene matches: 13. Germline V CDR1 and CDR2: MDHEN, SYDVKM. This CDR3 region has 17 residues. Here the CDR3 reads CASSLAGGEGYGNEQFF. CDR3 sequence (DNA): TGTGCCAGCAGTCTAGCGGGGGGTGAAGGGTATGGGAATGAGCAGTTCTTC.

This clone was observed a few times. V and J are TRBV6-4 and TRBJ1-2, with 7 bases aligning to TRBD1. Trimming at V came to 3 bases and at J to 6 bases, leaving 7 bases not matched to a gene. The CDR3 runs to 14 residues. The germline gives CDR1 MRHNA, CDR2 SNTAGT. In nucleotides, the CDR3 is TGTGCCAGCAGTGAATCCGACAGGGTAGATGGCTACACCTTC. Protein: CASSESDRVDGYTF.

The chain employs TRBV2 and TRBJ2-2; 8 bases agree with TRBD1. Germline V CDR1 and CDR2: SNHLY, FYNNEI. This CDR3 has 14 residues. V was pared by 7 bases and J by 5 bases, with 6 bases of the junction left unmatched. The chain's CDR3 is CASTGQGRTGELFF. The CDR3 DNA sequence: TGTGCCAGCACAGGACAGGGTCGGACCGGGGAGCTGTTTTTT. The full variable domain, in which reference TRBV2 and TRBJ2-2 provide the parts outside the CDR3, is EPEVTQTPSHQVTQMGQEVILRCVPISNHLYFYWYRQILGQKVEFLVSFYNNEISEKSEIFDDQFSVERPDGSNFTLKIRSTKLEDSAMYFCASTGQGRTGELFFGEGSRLTVL.

The genes are TRBV5-6 and TRBJ1-5; D is perhaps TRBD1 (5 bases). The CDR3 length is 13 residues. The V gene lost 2 bases and the J gene lost 6 bases, with 9 bases spanning the gap. Germline CDR1 and CDR2: SGHDT and YYEEEE. CDR3 coding DNA: TGTGCCAGCAGCTTTGAAGGGGCTCAGCCCCAGCATTTT. Its translation is CASSFEGAQPQHF. Full variable domain (rest looked up from reference TRBV5-6 and TRBJ1-5): DAGVTQSPTHLIKTRGQQVTLRCSPKSGHDTVSWYQQALGQGPQFIFQYYEEEERQRGNFPDRFSGHQFPNYSSELNVNALLLGDSALYLCASSFEGAQPQHFGDGTRLSIL.

The genes are TRBV7-3 and TRBJ2-3; TRBD1 matches 10 bases. The germline V gene has CDR1 SGHTA and CDR2 FQGTGA. Trimming cost V 3 bases and J 3 bases; bases outside gene matches: 3. The CDR3 has 15 amino acids. The CDR3 region has the DNA TGTGCCAGCAGCTTTGAGGGACAGGGGACAGATACGCAGTATTTT. Protein sequence: CASSFEGQGTDTQYF. Combining the CDR3 with reference TRBV7-3 and TRBJ2-3 gives the whole variable domain GAGVSQTPSNKVTEKGKYVELRCDPISGHTALYWYRQSLGQGPEFLIYFQGTGAADDSGLPNDRFFAVRPEGSVSTLKIQRTERGDSAVYLCASSFEGQGTDTQYFGPGTRLTVL.

The CDR3 DNA follows: TGTGCCAGCAGCTTTACAGTAGGGGCCGGGGAGCTGTTTTTT. Its translation is CASSFTVGAGELFF. V gene TRBV5-5 combines with J gene TRBJ2-2; tentative D call: TRBD1 (5 bases). The V end lost 2 bases, the J end lost 6 bases, and 11 bases lay between the germline ends. The length of the CDR3 is 14 residues. CDR1 is SGHKS and CDR2 is YYEKEE in the germline V gene (reference sequence).

The V call is TRBV28, the J call TRBJ1-5, with D possibly TRBD1 on 5 matching bases. Germline V CDR1 and CDR2: MDHEN, SYDVKM. V was pared by 3 bases and J by 2 bases, with 8 bases between. This CDR3 region has 14 residues. The CDR3 protein is CASSFIGGNQPQHF. CDR3 DNA sequence: TGTGCCAGCAGTTTTATAGGGGGCAATCAGCCCCAGCATTTT.